One sample yielded the 5 T cell receptor beta chains listed below, sequenced in a study of T-cell reconstitution after alpha-beta-depleted transplantation in children. The authors prepared the TCRbeta library with unique molecular identifiers. One entry per CDR3 protein results from TCRdb running MiXCR on the PCR reads. Here the sample spans 95,000 to 150,000 distinct CDR3 sequences, 23% being singletons. The sequenced sample was PBMCs, mostly from graft donor cells, obtained 180 days after TCRalphabeta/CD19-depleted stem cell transplant. The receptors originated from a male patient between 2 and 10 years old who had a stem cell transplant for chronic granulomatous disease, so the T cells may come from the graft donor.

This clonotype was counted at least ten times. This chain connects TRBV5-1 to TRBJ2-1, with 11 positions matching TRBD2. Trimming at V came to 4 bases and at J to 4 bases, leaving 1 base not matched to a gene. The CDR3 extends over 14 amino acids. Per the germline V gene, CDR1 is SGHRS and CDR2 is YFSETQ. CDR3 bases: TGCGCCAGCAGCACTAGCGGGGGTTACAATGAGCAGTTCTTC. Protein: CASSTSGGYNEQFF.

The chain couples TRBV20-1 to TRBJ1-6, with D perhaps matching TRBD1 (6 bases). Trimming removed 0 bases at V and 3 bases at J, with 12 bases between. The CDR3 runs 16 residues. The germline CDR1 and CDR2 sequences are DFQATT and SNEGSKA (reference sequence). The CDR3, as DNA: TGCAGTGCTAGAGAGACGACAGGTTTCTATAATTCACCCCTCCACTTT. Its translation is CSARETTGFYNSPLHF.

The sample holds many counts of this clonotype. V gene TRBV5-6 combines with J gene TRBJ2-3; 11 positions agree with TRBD2. Trimming cost V 3 bases and J 4 bases; bases outside gene matches: 10. The germline V gene encodes CDR1 SGHDT and CDR2 YYEEEE. The CDR3 extends over 17 amino acids. In nucleotides, the CDR3 is TGTGCCAGCAGCTCGACCAGACTAGCGGGGTTAGCAGATACGCAGTATTTT. Its translation: CASSSTRLAGLADTQYF.

This clonotype showed up just once. The chain uses TRBV12-3 or TRBV12-4 and TRBJ2-7; D gene unclear. The CDR3 length is 13 residues. Trimming left V 4 bases short and J 4 bases short, with 11 bases between. This chain's CDR3 is CASSSRSPYEQYF. DNA for the CDR3: TGTGCCAGCAGTTCCCGGAGTCCTTACGAGCAGTACTTC.

The chain combines TRBV20-1 with TRBJ2-5; weak D call: TRBD1 (7 bases). CDR1 is DFQATT, CDR2 SNEGSKA, per germline (reference sequence). Between the trimmed V and J ends, which lost 6 bases and 2 bases, there was a span of 16 bases. The CDR3 length is 14 residues. The CDR3 protein is CSAQGGPFQETQYF. The CDR3 region has the DNA TGCAGTGCGCAGGGGGGCCCGTTTCAAGAGACCCAGTACTTC.